This TCR beta chain was sequenced in a study of T cell responses to AZD1222 COVID-19 vaccine. General study findings and limits: Donor demographics were predominantly white British with a female majority; clonal diversity may be underestimated. Compared with day 0, the breadth and depth of the Spike-specific TCR repertoire rose significantly after two doses of AZD1222. Spike-spanning, vaccine-associated CD4 TCRs were dominant at 160-218 and 743-854.

Points on this clone: The target antigen is unknown.

Investigators merged groups given second doses at roughly 4 or roughly 12 weeks. CDR1 and CDR2 from the germline V gene are MNHEY and SVGAGI. The CDR3 contains 16 residues. The V gene end was trimmed by 0 bases and the J gene end by 2 bases; junction bases not matched to a gene: 4. The protocol was immunoSEQ multiplex PCR, while the TCRdb copy is restricted to in-frame clones and leaves out a portion. The table includes more than 95,000 clones, more than 65% detected once. The sequenced sample was peripheral blood, obtained 28 days after the second AZD1222 dose. The gene calls are TRBV6-5 and TRBJ2-7, with 10 bases aligning to TRBD2. The clonotype comes from an adult who received the AZD1222 COVID-19 vaccine. Here the CDR3 reads CASSYSSSGGTYEQYF. The CDR3, as DNA: TGTGCCAGCAGTTACTCGTCTAGCGGGGGAACCTACGAGCAGTACTTC.